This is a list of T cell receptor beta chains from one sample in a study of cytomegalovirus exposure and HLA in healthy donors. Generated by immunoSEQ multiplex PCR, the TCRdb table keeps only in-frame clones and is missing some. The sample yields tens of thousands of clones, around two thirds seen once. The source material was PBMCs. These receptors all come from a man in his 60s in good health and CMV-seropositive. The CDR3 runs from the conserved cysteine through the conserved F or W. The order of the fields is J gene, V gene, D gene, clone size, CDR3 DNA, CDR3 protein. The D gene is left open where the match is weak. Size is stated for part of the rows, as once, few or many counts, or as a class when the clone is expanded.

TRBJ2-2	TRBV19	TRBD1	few	TGTGCCAGTAGATCCGGGACAGGCTTCGCCAGCGGGGAGCTGTTTTTT	CASRSGTGFASGELFF
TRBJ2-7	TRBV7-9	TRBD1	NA	TGTGCCAGCAGCTTCGGGACAGTCGAGCAGTACTTC	CASSFGTVEQYF
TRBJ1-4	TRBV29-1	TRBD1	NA	TGCAGCGTTGAGGACAGGGCAGGCGAAAAACTGTTTTTT	CSVEDRAGEKLFF
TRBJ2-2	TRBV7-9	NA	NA	TGTGCCAGCAGCTTAGTAGCCGGGAATGCCGGGGAGCTGTTTTTT	CASSLVAGNAGELFF
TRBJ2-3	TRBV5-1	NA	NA	TGCGCCAGCAGCTCGTTGCAGGCAGATACGCAGTATTTT	CASSSLQADTQYF
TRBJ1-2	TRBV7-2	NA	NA	TGTGCCAGCAGCTGGGGAGGGGGTGGCTACACCTTC	CASSWGGGGYTF
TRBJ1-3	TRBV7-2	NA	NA	TGTGCCAGCAGCTTAGTATCGTGGAGCACCATATATTTT	CASSLVSWSTIYF
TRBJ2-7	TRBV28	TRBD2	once	TGTGCCAGCAGTTCCCCCCTCTCTAGCGGTAGTACCTACGAGCAGTACTTC	CASSSPLSSGSTYEQYF
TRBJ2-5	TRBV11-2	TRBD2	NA	TGTGCCAGCAGCTTAGATCCCGGACTAGCGGGAGTTTTGGTGACCCAGTACTTC	CASSLDPGLAGVLVTQYF
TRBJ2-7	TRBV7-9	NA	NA	TGTGCCAGCAGCCCAACTCGAACCTACGAGCAGTACTTC	CASSPTRTYEQYF
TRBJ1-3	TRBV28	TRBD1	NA	TGTGCCAGCAGTTTGGTGGCAGGGGGCGGAAACACCATATATTTT	CASSLVAGGGNTIYF
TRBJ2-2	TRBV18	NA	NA	TGTGCCAGCTCACGGGAAGGAGGGCTAGTCGCCACCGGGGAGCTGTTTTTT	CASSREGGLVATGELFF
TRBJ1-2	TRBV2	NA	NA	TGTGCCAGCCAAACAGATACCTATGGCTACACCTTC	CASQTDTYGYTF
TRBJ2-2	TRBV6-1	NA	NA	TGTGCCAGCACCAAAAGGGGCACCGGGGAGCTGTTTTTT	CASTKRGTGELFF
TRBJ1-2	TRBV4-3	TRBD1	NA	TGCGCCAGCAGCCAACAACTCACAGGGGGCCTTTATGGCTACACCTTC	CASSQQLTGGLYGYTF
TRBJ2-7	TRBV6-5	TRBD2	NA	TGTGCCAGCAGTTACTCGAGCGGGGGGGCCAGCGAGCAGTACTTC	CASSYSSGGASEQYF
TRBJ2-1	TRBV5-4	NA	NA	TGTGCCAGCCGGGGTCGGCGGCCCTACAATGAGCAGTTCTTC	CASRGRRPYNEQFF
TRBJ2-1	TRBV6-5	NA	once	TGTGCCACCGAGGGAGGCTGGGATGGCAATGAGCAGTTCTTC	CATEGGWDGNEQFF
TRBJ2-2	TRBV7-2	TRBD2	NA	TGTGCCAGCAGCTTATCGAGTGGTCTAGCGGGCACCGGGGAGCTGTTTTTT	CASSLSSGLAGTGELFF
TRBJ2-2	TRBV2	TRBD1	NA	TGTGCCAGCAGTCTTAGGGACAGGGTTGACGGGGAGCTGTTTTTT	CASSLRDRVDGELFF
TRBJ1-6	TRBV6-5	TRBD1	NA	TGTGCCAGCACCCGGACAGGGGAAGTTGATTCACCCCTCCACTTT	CASTRTGEVDSPLHF
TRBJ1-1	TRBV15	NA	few	TGTGCCACCAGCAGAGGGTTAGCTGAAGCTTTCTTT	CATSRGLAEAFF
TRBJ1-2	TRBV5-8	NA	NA	TGTGCCAGCAGCTCCCGGACCGGGGGGGGATATGGCTACACCTTC	CASSSRTGGGYGYTF
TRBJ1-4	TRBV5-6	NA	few	TGTGCCAGCAGCTTGGGACTCACTAATGAAAAACTGTTTTTT	CASSLGLTNEKLFF
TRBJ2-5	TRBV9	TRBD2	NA	TGTGCCAGCAGCGTAGCTCCCCTAGCGGGGGATGAGACCCAGTACTTC	CASSVAPLAGDETQYF
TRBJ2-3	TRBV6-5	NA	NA	TGTGCCAGCAGGGGTGAGGCCAAGCAGTATTTT	CASRGEAKQYF
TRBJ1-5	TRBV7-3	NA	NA	TGTGCCAGCAGCCCCGAGGGCAATCAGCCCCAGCATTTT	CASSPEGNQPQHF
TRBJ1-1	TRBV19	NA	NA	TGTGCCAGTAGACTGGACAGCCTGAACACTGAAGCTTTCTTT	CASRLDSLNTEAFF